A selection of T cell receptor beta chains follows, all from one sample in a study of blood T cell repertoires in COVID-19. Profiling relied on immunoSEQ multiplex PCR, and the TCRdb table lists in-frame clones only, not all of them. Of tens of thousands of clones in the sample, 75% to 95% were seen once. Sequenced sample: peripheral blood. These receptors came from a human donor in a cohort sampled during active COVID-19. CDR3s include the opening cysteine and the closing phenylalanine or tryptophan.

TRBV11-3	CASSLHSFQGASYNEQFF
TRBV6-1	CASSELGVYTDTQYF
TRBV5-5	CASSLGEYTQYF
TRBV28	CASSLAGASTDTQYF
TRBV19	CASSAGARRGNSPLHF
TRBV28	CASSRDRGPSGANVLTF
TRBV6-5	CASSRTGYQETQYF
TRBV27	CASSSQNRGTQYF
TRBV7-9	CASSFSGTSEKGGEQFF
TRBV28	CASSLNPRYEQYF
TRBV28	CASSLLRGDNEQFF
TRBV5-4	CASSLQGLNPGELFF
TRBV11-2	CASSLGPGPYEQYF
TRBV7-6	CASSSRQAGELFF
TRBV2	CASSPGQAAPETQYF
TRBV7-2	CASSPRQARVETQYF
TRBV6-6	CASSYSGRNEQFF
TRBV6-6	CASSYPTGNTIYF
TRBV4-3	CASSQELLKGASAGELFF
TRBV3-1/TRBV3-2	CASSQAKTGADYGYTF
TRBV5-3	CARSPPLAGGIRAPGANVLTF
TRBV7-2	CASSPQAGGWETQYF
TRBV7-2	CASSLMSLQGDTQYF
TRBV6-2/TRBV6-3	CASSYSPTSGIYNEQFF
TRBV7-6	CASSPGTGEGYGYTF
TRBV10-3	CAISQGSYEQYF
TRBV5-5	CASSSNPGQGAGEQYF
TRBV11-3	CASSQGTLNTGELFF
TRBV7-9	CASSRTGARNEQFF